This T cell receptor (beta chain) was sequenced in a study of T cells in Graves' hyperthyroidism and ophthalmopathy. Regarding the study as a whole: Blood also contained most expanded thyroid clonotypes above 0.001.

This clonotype was recorded at least ten times. The antigen remains undetermined. RNA transcripts provided the source from which TCR beta CDR3 regions were amplified. The HTBI set primed first-round TCR CDR3 RT-PCR. TCRdb ran MiXCR on the multiplex PCR reads and lists one entry per CDR3 protein. The sample holds under 300,000 distinct CDR3 sequences; around 20% are singletons and the top ten take about 60%. CDR3 length: 14 amino acids. Germline V gene sequence: CDR1 LGHDT, CDR2 YNNKEL (reference sequence). V was trimmed by 5 bases and J by 9 bases, leaving 17 bases between them. The chain carries TRBV3-1 and TRBJ2-1; perhaps D is TRBD1 or TRBD2 (6 bases each). The TCR sequence derives from a man aged 25-45 years with Graves' ophthalmopathy. Specimen: blood. CDR3 region: CASSFGTGASEQFF. The CDR3, as DNA: TGTGCCAGCAGCTTCGGGACGGGGGCCAGTGAGCAGTTCTTC.